The 13 T cell receptor beta chains in this list originate from one sample, sequenced in a study of blood T cell repertoires in COVID-19. Method: immunoSEQ multiplex PCR; TCRdb's copy keeps in-frame clones and lacks some. The table has about 300,000 clones, 65% to 85% seen once. Sequenced input: peripheral blood. The receptor set was obtained from a woman between 45 and 65 years old with acute or convalescent COVID-19.

This clone was counted once. The chain couples TRBV6-1 to TRBJ2-7; a possible D gene is TRBD2 (6 bases). Germline-derived CDR1 and CDR2 are MNHNS and SASEGT. V dropped 1 base and J dropped 1 base, with 11 bases sitting between them. This CDR3 comprises 15 residues. The CDR3 DNA reads as TGTGCCAGCAGTGAAGGATTAGCGGCTTCCTACGAGCAGTACTTC. This codes for CASSEGLAASYEQYF.

The V gene is TRBV27, the J gene TRBJ1-2, with TRBD1 identical over 10 bases. The ends lost 6 bases at V and 6 bases at J; junction bases unmatched: 4. The CDR3 has 13 residues. Germline V gives CDR1 MNHEY, CDR2 SMNVEV (reference sequence). CDR3 amino acids: CASRLGTGDGYTF. DNA of the CDR3: TGTGCCAGCAGACTAGGGACAGGGGATGGCTACACCTTC.

J is TRBJ1-5 and V is TRBV10-3; D is possibly TRBD1 (5 bases). Germline CDR1 is ENHRY and CDR2 is SYGVKD. The CDR3 length is 15 residues. The ends were cut back, 2 bases at V and 0 bases at J, with 8 bases in the middle. Here the CDR3 reads CAISEGAYSNQPQHF. CDR3 coding DNA: TGTGCCATCAGTGAGGGGGCATATAGCAATCAGCCCCAGCATTTT.

The chain joins TRBV5-6 to TRBJ2-5, with 11 bases matching TRBD2. The CDR3 runs 15 residues. The junction had 6 bases not matched to a gene; V was cut back by 4 bases and J by 4 bases. Germline assignment: CDR1 SGHDT and CDR2 YYEEEE. The CDR3: CASSRIAGGRETQYF. CDR3 coding DNA: TGTGCCAGCAGCCGTATAGCGGGGGGGAGAGAGACCCAGTACTTC.

This chain joins TRBV5-6 and TRBJ2-4; TRBD2 aligns across 7 bases. After removal of 6 bases from V and 9 bases from J, the junction contained 12 bases not matched to a gene. Germline loops: CDR1 SGHDT, CDR2 YYEEEE. This CDR3 has 14 amino acids. CDR3 DNA: TGTGCCAGCAACATGGGACTACCCGGCGGCATTCAGTACTTC. It specifies CASNMGLPGGIQYF.

The CDR3 coding sequence is TGTGCCAGCAGCCGGGCCCGGACAGACTATGGCTACACCTTC. Its protein product is CASSRARTDYGYTF. The rearrangement links TRBV14 to TRBJ1-2; the D gene is possibly TRBD1 (6 bases). In germline, CDR1 is SGHDN, CDR2 FVKESK. The CDR3 spans 14 residues. Trimming removed 4 bases from V and 3 bases from J, with 12 bases in between.

The CDR3 DNA reads as TGTGCCAGCAGTGGGAGTCGCAACTATGGCTACACCTTC. Amino acids: CASSGSRNYGYTF. V is TRBV27 and J is TRBJ1-2; D is unresolved. This CDR3 spans 13 amino acids. The germline V gene has CDR1 MNHEY and CDR2 SMNVEV (reference sequence). The V end was cut by 5 bases, the J end by 2 bases, with 9 bases between.

This clone was detected only a few times. The chain is built from TRBV19 and TRBJ2-7, with 7 bases fitting TRBD2. V lost 6 bases, J lost 0 bases, and 8 bases stayed unmatched. There are 15 residues in the CDR3. The germline gives CDR1 LNHDA, CDR2 SQIVND (reference sequence). CDR3 amino acids: CASRPSSGGSYEQYF. CDR3 DNA: TGTGCCAGTAGGCCCAGTTCGGGGGGCTCCTACGAGCAGTACTTC.

The V and J genes are TRBV3-1 (or the pseudogene TRBV3-2) and TRBJ1-5; D is unclear. V shed 3 bases and J shed 7 bases, with 10 bases lying between them. Germline V gene data show CDR1 as LGHDT and CDR2 as YNNKEL (reference sequence). CDR3 size: 13 residues. The CDR3 loop reads CASSQQVQQPQHF. The CDR3 region has the DNA TGTGCCAGCAGCCAGCAGGTACAACAGCCCCAGCATTTT.

The chain has TRBV5-1 and TRBJ1-1; no clear D gene. Germline CDR1 SGHRS, CDR2 YFSETQ. There are 15 residues in the CDR3. V gave up 0 bases and J gave up 2 bases, with 11 bases separating them. For the CDR3, the DNA is TGCGCCAGCAGCTTGGATGGAGTAGCAAACACTGAAGCTTTCTTT. It is translated as CASSLDGVANTEAFF. Drawing the rest from reference TRBV5-1 and TRBJ1-1, the complete variable domain is KAGVTQTPRYLIKTRGQQVTLSCSPISGHRSVSWYQQTPGQGLQFLFEYFSETQRNKGNFPGRFSGRQFSNSRSEMNVSTLELGDSALYLCASSLDGVANTEAFFGQGTRLTVV.

The chain recombines TRBV10-3 with TRBJ1-5, with D possibly TRBD1 on 5 matching bases. Germline CDR1 ENHRY, CDR2 SYGVKD. The CDR3 has 12 residues. V lost 8 bases and J lost 5, with 10 bases in between. The CDR3 sequence is CAISSGDQPQHF. CDR3 DNA: TGTGCCATCTCCTCGGGGGATCAGCCCCAGCATTTT.

This chain links TRBV24-1 with TRBJ1-1; 11 bases match TRBD1. CDR3 length: 18 residues. V dropped 2 bases and J dropped 8; count of bases not matched to a gene: 15. Germline-derived CDR1 and CDR2 are KGHDR and SFDVKD. This CDR3 reads CATSDSKLGQGARSEAFF. CDR3 coding DNA: TGTGCCACCAGTGATTCCAAGCTTGGACAGGGGGCGCGGTCCGAAGCTTTCTTT.

The genes are TRBV7-2 and TRBJ1-4; D is perhaps TRBD1 (5 bases). Trimming removed 5 bases at V and 6 bases at J, with 16 bases between. The CDR3 is 15 amino acids. Germline CDR1 is SGHTA and CDR2 is FQGNSA. The CDR3 spells CASSVIGAADEKLFF. In nucleotides, the CDR3 is TGTGCCAGCAGCGTTATAGGGGCGGCGGATGAAAAACTGTTTTTT. Full variable domain (outside the CDR3, taken from reference TRBV7-2 and TRBJ1-4): GAGVSQSPSNKVTEKGKDVELRCDPISGHTALYWYRQSLGQGLEFLIYFQGNSAPDKSGLPSDRFSAERTGGSVSTLTIQRTQQEDSAVYLCASSVIGAADEKLFFGSGTQLSVL.